A selection of T cell receptor beta chains follows, all from one sample in a study of cytomegalovirus exposure and HLA in healthy donors. Generated by immunoSEQ multiplex PCR, the TCRdb table keeps only in-frame clones and is missing some. The profile shows roughly 250,000 clones, 84% of them singletons. The sample taken for sequencing was PBMCs. The receptor set was obtained from a woman in her thirties or forties in good health and CMV-seropositive. Both conserved end residues are part of each CDR3. Each record gives: clone size, V gene, D gene, J gene, CDR3 DNA, CDR3 protein. The D gene is left open where the match is weak. Part of the rows lack a size; the others show once, few, many or a class for expanded clones.

clone size: .
V gene: TRBV29-1
D gene: .
J gene: TRBJ1-2
CDR3 DNA: TGCAGCGTTGAAGCCCCTCCGGACAGCGTGAACTATGGCTACACCTTC
CDR3 protein: CSVEAPPDSVNYGYTF

clone size: .
V gene: TRBV7-9
D gene: .
J gene: TRBJ1-1
CDR3 DNA: TGTTCCAGCAGTATAGACAGCGACACTGAAGCTTTCTTT
CDR3 protein: CSSSIDSDTEAFF

clone size: .
V gene: TRBV19
D gene: TRBD2
J gene: TRBJ2-3
CDR3 DNA: TGTGCCAGTGGGAGGACTAGCGCAGATACGCAGTATTTT
CDR3 protein: CASGRTSADTQYF

clone size: .
V gene: TRBV7-8
D gene: .
J gene: TRBJ1-1
CDR3 DNA: TGTGCCAGCAGCTTAGAGGGCGGGGTGAACACTGAAGCTTTCTTT
CDR3 protein: CASSLEGGVNTEAFF

clone size: once
V gene: TRBV30
D gene: TRBD1
J gene: TRBJ2-7
CDR3 DNA: TGTGCCTGGAGTGTCGGGACAGGGGATACCTACGAGCAGTACTTC
CDR3 protein: CAWSVGTGDTYEQYF

clone size: .
V gene: TRBV28
D gene: TRBD1
J gene: TRBJ2-3
CDR3 DNA: TGTGCCAGTTCCCCCGGGACAGCCCCAGATACGCAGTATTTT
CDR3 protein: CASSPGTAPDTQYF

clone size: .
V gene: TRBV5-1
D gene: .
J gene: TRBJ2-2
CDR3 DNA: TGCGCCAGCCGACTGGACGGGGTCGGGGAGCTGTTTTTT
CDR3 protein: CASRLDGVGELFF

clone size: .
V gene: TRBV5-5
D gene: TRBD1
J gene: TRBJ2-7
CDR3 DNA: TGTGCCAGCAGCCTCCCGGGACAGGGACGACAAGAGCAGTACTTC
CDR3 protein: CASSLPGQGRQEQYF

clone size: once
V gene: TRBV30
D gene: TRBD1
J gene: TRBJ2-5
CDR3 DNA: TGTGCCTGGGGGACAGGGGGTCAAGAGACCCAGTACTTC
CDR3 protein: CAWGTGGQETQYF

clone size: .
V gene: TRBV9
D gene: .
J gene: TRBJ1-1
CDR3 DNA: TGTGCCAGCAGCGCCCGGGATAGGCTAACTAACACTGAAGCTTTCTTT
CDR3 protein: CASSARDRLTNTEAFF

clone size: .
V gene: TRBV13
D gene: TRBD1
J gene: TRBJ2-7
CDR3 DNA: TGTGCCAGCAGCCCAAGGGGACAGGGTTTCTACGAGCAGTACTTC
CDR3 protein: CASSPRGQGFYEQYF

clone size: .
V gene: TRBV18
D gene: .
J gene: TRBJ1-4
CDR3 DNA: TGTGCCAGCTCACCACAGAACATTGCAACTAATGAAAAACTGTTTTTT
CDR3 protein: CASSPQNIATNEKLFF

clone size: .
V gene: TRBV4-3
D gene: TRBD2
J gene: TRBJ2-2
CDR3 DNA: TGCGCCAGCGGAGCTAGCGGGGGGGTTCAGGTGAGCGGGGAGCTGTTTTTT
CDR3 protein: CASGASGGVQVSGELFF

clone size: .
V gene: TRBV14
D gene: TRBD2
J gene: TRBJ2-1
CDR3 DNA: TGTGCCAGCAGCCGCGTTCTAGCGGGAGCCTTCCGCGATGAGCAGTTCTTC
CDR3 protein: CASSRVLAGAFRDEQFF

clone size: .
V gene: TRBV5-8
D gene: .
J gene: TRBJ2-3
CDR3 DNA: TGTGCCAGCAGCTTGGAACCGCGGGCAGATACGCAGTATTTT
CDR3 protein: CASSLEPRADTQYF

clone size: .
V gene: TRBV7-8
D gene: .
J gene: TRBJ1-1
CDR3 DNA: TGTGCCAGCACCGTCAGGGGTCGTGACACTGAAGCTTTCTTT
CDR3 protein: CASTVRGRDTEAFF

clone size: .
V gene: TRBV30
D gene: .
J gene: TRBJ2-1
CDR3 DNA: TGTGCCTGGAGTGTAGACTATTTTCTACCCAATGAGCAGTTCTTC
CDR3 protein: CAWSVDYFLPNEQFF

clone size: .
V gene: TRBV19
D gene: TRBD1
J gene: TRBJ1-5
CDR3 DNA: TGTGCCAGTACCAGGGGACAGTCGTATCAGCCCCAGCATTTT
CDR3 protein: CASTRGQSYQPQHF

clone size: .
V gene: TRBV10-2
D gene: .
J gene: TRBJ2-7
CDR3 DNA: TGCGCCAGCAGTGAGGGGGGGGCGGGGCAGGACGAGCAGTACTTC
CDR3 protein: CASSEGGAGQDEQYF

clone size: .
V gene: TRBV27
D gene: TRBD2
J gene: TRBJ2-1
CDR3 DNA: TGTGCCAGCAGTATGGGACTAGCATACAATGAGCAGTTCTTC
CDR3 protein: CASSMGLAYNEQFF

clone size: .
V gene: TRBV7-9
D gene: .
J gene: TRBJ2-5
CDR3 DNA: TGTGCCAGCAGCCCATTGTGGGCAGACCAAGAGACCCAGTACTTC
CDR3 protein: CASSPLWADQETQYF

clone size: .
V gene: TRBV6-5
D gene: .
J gene: TRBJ1-1
CDR3 DNA: TGTGCCAGCAGCCCGCAAGGAAATGGAGCTGAAGCTTTCTTT
CDR3 protein: CASSPQGNGAEAFF

clone size: .
V gene: TRBV18
D gene: TRBD1
J gene: TRBJ1-4
CDR3 DNA: TGTGCCAGCTCACCACCCCTGGGGACAGGGTGGGGAACTAATGAAAAACTGTTTTTT
CDR3 protein: CASSPPLGTGWGTNEKLFF

clone size: .
V gene: TRBV6-1
D gene: .
J gene: TRBJ1-1
CDR3 DNA: TGTGCCAGCCTAAGGGGTAAGGACACTGAAGCTTTCTTT
CDR3 protein: CASLRGKDTEAFF

clone size: .
V gene: TRBV27
D gene: TRBD2
J gene: TRBJ2-7
CDR3 DNA: TGTGCCAGCAGTTTTTCCGGGACTAGCGTCTACGAGCAGTACTTC
CDR3 protein: CASSFSGTSVYEQYF

clone size: .
V gene: TRBV28
D gene: .
J gene: TRBJ1-3
CDR3 DNA: TGTGCCAGCAGTTTTCGGGACTCCTACTCTGGAAACACCATATATTTT
CDR3 protein: CASSFRDSYSGNTIYF

clone size: .
V gene: TRBV19
D gene: .
J gene: TRBJ1-2
CDR3 DNA: TGTGCCAGTAGTATTCGGACAGAGCATGGCTACACCTTC
CDR3 protein: CASSIRTEHGYTF

clone size: .
V gene: TRBV9
D gene: TRBD2
J gene: TRBJ2-1
CDR3 DNA: TGTGCCAGCAGCCCGCGGGAGGGCCAGTCCAATGAGCAGTTCTTC
CDR3 protein: CASSPREGQSNEQFF